This TCR beta chain is from a study of breast tumors, draining lymph nodes, adjacent tissues listed by TCRdb under 2016. Notes on the research overall: The study compared TCR beta repertoires across tumor, adjacent nontumor tissue and axillary lymph nodes from breast cancer patients. The study aimed to assess the relationships and possible T-cell exchange between tumor, surrounding tissue and draining lymph node repertoires in human breast cancer.

The sequencer was an Illumina HiSeq 2000. Multiplex PCR amplification was used to generate the TCR beta chain libraries. High-throughput sequencing was used to analyze the amplified TCR beta chain products. The raw public data were reprocessed by TCRdb itself: fastp quality trimming at Q25, MiXCR clonotype calling, in-frame beta chains only. One record per CDR3 amino acid sequence lists the most common genes and DNA. In this sample the table shows about 130,000 distinct CDR3 sequences, 21% of which occur a single time. The ten largest make up around 2.2% of the sample. The lymph node samples were taken from the axillary draining lymph nodes of breast cancer patients. CDR1 SNHLY and CDR2 FYNNEI are derived from the germline V gene. The CDR3, cysteine through phenylalanine, is 14 amino acids long. Only the CDR3 DNA stays, 42 bases, in frame from base 1. Study-wide conclusions, independent of this receptor: The study presented the conclusion that tumor T cells originate in lymph nodes as consistent with a hypothesis, not as something directly demonstrated. T-cell repertoire diversity in tumors was found to be lower than in lymph nodes but higher than in nontumor tissue, and preferential V and J gene usage was observed. The data were judged consistent with most tumor T cells deriving from the lymph node and then expanding within tumor tissue. The similarity between tumor and nontumor tissue repertoires was significantly greater in luminal-like breast cancer than in basal-like breast cancer.

This clonotype has ten or more counts. The target of this receptor is not known. Per-nucleotide qualities are absent, and no much larger clonotype sits a single base away. Input material: axillary lymph node tissue. This sequence originates from a female donor with breast cancer. Some clones in this sample may be carry-over from other donors' samples. The sequence is built from TRBV2 and TRBJ1-4, with TRBD1 perhaps the D gene, on 6 matching bases. Here the CDR3 is given as CAVHRGQLNEKLFF. The DNA sequence is TGTGCGGTACACCGGGGACAACTTAATGAAAAACTGTTTTTT.